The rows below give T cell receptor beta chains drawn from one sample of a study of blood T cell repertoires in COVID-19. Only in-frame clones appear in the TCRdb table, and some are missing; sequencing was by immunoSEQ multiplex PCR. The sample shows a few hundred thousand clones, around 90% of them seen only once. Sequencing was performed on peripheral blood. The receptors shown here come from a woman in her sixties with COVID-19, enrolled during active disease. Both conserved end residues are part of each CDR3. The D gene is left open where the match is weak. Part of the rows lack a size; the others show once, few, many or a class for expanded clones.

CDR3 DNA: TGCGCCAGCAGCTCACACGGGACAGTAAGCGACGAGCAGTACTTC
CDR3 protein: CASSSHGTVSDEQYF
D gene: TRBD1
V gene: TRBV5-1
J gene: TRBJ2-7
clone size: NA

CDR3 DNA: TGTGCCAGCAGTGAACTAGAGGGGGTTGGCTATGGCTACACCTTC
CDR3 protein: CASSELEGVGYGYTF
D gene: NA
V gene: TRBV6-1
J gene: TRBJ1-2
clone size: NA

CDR3 DNA: TGCGCCAGCAGCCAAGGCAGCAACAGGGGAGAGACCCAGTACTTC
CDR3 protein: CASSQGSNRGETQYF
D gene: TRBD1
V gene: TRBV4-1
J gene: TRBJ2-5
clone size: once

CDR3 DNA: TGTGCCAGCAGACGGACAGCGTCACAAGAGACCCAGTACTTC
CDR3 protein: CASRRTASQETQYF
D gene: NA
V gene: TRBV6-5
J gene: TRBJ2-5
clone size: NA

CDR3 DNA: TGTGCCAGCAGCTCAGGGGACAGGGACGAGCAGTACTTC
CDR3 protein: CASSSGDRDEQYF
D gene: TRBD1
V gene: TRBV7-9
J gene: TRBJ2-7
clone size: NA

CDR3 DNA: TGTGCCAGCAGCTTAGAAGGCGGGGGGACCCAGTACTTC
CDR3 protein: CASSLEGGGTQYF
D gene: TRBD2
V gene: TRBV11-2
J gene: TRBJ2-5
clone size: NA

CDR3 DNA: TGTGCCAGCAGCCGAACAGGGGGCTCCTCTGGAAACACCATATATTTT
CDR3 protein: CASSRTGGSSGNTIYF
D gene: TRBD1
V gene: TRBV3-1/TRBV3-2
J gene: TRBJ1-3
clone size: NA

CDR3 DNA: TGTGCCAGCAGTCTGGACAGGGGTTTCTACGAGCAGTACTTC
CDR3 protein: CASSLDRGFYEQYF
D gene: TRBD1
V gene: TRBV6-5
J gene: TRBJ2-7
clone size: NA

CDR3 DNA: TGTGCCAGCAGCTTAGCTCCGGGGACACAGAACACTGAAGCTTTCTTT
CDR3 protein: CASSLAPGTQNTEAFF
D gene: NA
V gene: TRBV7-9
J gene: TRBJ1-1
clone size: NA

CDR3 DNA: TGTGCCAGCTCACCAGTAAGGGGCCCTCTCTCTGGAAACACCATATATTTT
CDR3 protein: CASSPVRGPLSGNTIYF
D gene: NA
V gene: TRBV18
J gene: TRBJ1-3
clone size: NA

CDR3 DNA: TGCAGCGTTGAGGGCAGGGGTTCCGGTAATGAGCAGTTCTTC
CDR3 protein: CSVEGRGSGNEQFF
D gene: NA
V gene: TRBV29-1
J gene: TRBJ2-1
clone size: NA

CDR3 DNA: TGTGCCAGCAGCTTAGCTGCGTCGGGGGGTCTATTTAGCACAGATACGCAGTATTTT
CDR3 protein: CASSLAASGGLFSTDTQYF
D gene: TRBD2
V gene: TRBV7-8
J gene: TRBJ2-3
clone size: NA

CDR3 DNA: TGTGCCAGCCGGGACTACGTTTCCGGCTACACCTTC
CDR3 protein: CASRDYVSGYTF
D gene: NA
V gene: TRBV2
J gene: TRBJ1-2
clone size: NA

CDR3 DNA: TGTGCCAGCAGCAGAAAGGGGGGGGTTGGCGACGAGCAGTACTTC
CDR3 protein: CASSRKGGVGDEQYF
D gene: NA
V gene: TRBV3-1/TRBV3-2
J gene: TRBJ2-7
clone size: NA

CDR3 DNA: TGTGCCAGCAGTTACCTGGGGACAAACGAGCAGTACTTC
CDR3 protein: CASSYLGTNEQYF
D gene: NA
V gene: TRBV28
J gene: TRBJ2-7
clone size: NA

CDR3 DNA: TGTGCCAGCAGCCAAGGCAACGGGGGACTGAATGAGCAGTTCTTC
CDR3 protein: CASSQGNGGLNEQFF
D gene: NA
V gene: TRBV4-2
J gene: TRBJ2-1
clone size: NA

CDR3 DNA: TGTGCCAGCAGCTTAGGGGTGACAGGGGAGGGGAAAAACACTGAAGCTTTCTTT
CDR3 protein: CASSLGVTGEGKNTEAFF
D gene: TRBD1
V gene: TRBV7-8
J gene: TRBJ1-1
clone size: once

CDR3 DNA: TGTGCCACCCAGCGGGGGGGCCGGACAGATACGCAGTATTTT
CDR3 protein: CATQRGGRTDTQYF
D gene: TRBD2
V gene: TRBV2
J gene: TRBJ2-3
clone size: NA

CDR3 DNA: TGCGCCAGCAGCTCGACAGGGGGCCTAAATGAGCAGTTCTTC
CDR3 protein: CASSSTGGLNEQFF
D gene: TRBD1
V gene: TRBV4-1
J gene: TRBJ2-1
clone size: NA

CDR3 DNA: TGTGCCAGCAGGAGACAGGGGGGGAACCAAGAGACCCAGTACTTC
CDR3 protein: CASRRQGGNQETQYF
D gene: TRBD1
V gene: TRBV2
J gene: TRBJ2-5
clone size: once

CDR3 DNA: TGTGCCAGTAGTAATCCATCAGGGGTCCCCTACAATGAGCAGTTCTTC
CDR3 protein: CASSNPSGVPYNEQFF
D gene: NA
V gene: TRBV19
J gene: TRBJ2-1
clone size: NA

CDR3 DNA: TGTGCCAGCATCCCGAGGGCAGGGGCGATCTTTAACTATGGCTACACCTTC
CDR3 protein: CASIPRAGAIFNYGYTF
D gene: NA
V gene: TRBV7-9
J gene: TRBJ1-2
clone size: NA

CDR3 DNA: TGTGCCAGCAGCAAGGAGGAGCAACAAAAAACCCAGCCCCAGCATTTT
CDR3 protein: CASSKEEQQKTQPQHF
D gene: NA
V gene: TRBV21-1
J gene: TRBJ1-5
clone size: NA

CDR3 DNA: TGTGCCAGCGGAGAAGATGAAAAACTGTTTTTT
CDR3 protein: CASGEDEKLFF
D gene: NA
V gene: TRBV27
J gene: TRBJ1-4
clone size: NA

CDR3 DNA: TGTGCCAGCAGTGGCGGACAGGGAAGAAACACCATATATTTT
CDR3 protein: CASSGGQGRNTIYF
D gene: TRBD1
V gene: TRBV2
J gene: TRBJ1-3
clone size: once

CDR3 DNA: TGTGCCAGCAGCTTGGTGGCAGGGACAGGTGGCTACACCTTC
CDR3 protein: CASSLVAGTGGYTF
D gene: TRBD1
V gene: TRBV5-6
J gene: TRBJ1-2
clone size: NA

CDR3 DNA: TGTGCCAGCAGCCCTAGCGGTCTCACAGATACGCAGTATTTT
CDR3 protein: CASSPSGLTDTQYF
D gene: TRBD2
V gene: TRBV7-2
J gene: TRBJ2-3
clone size: NA

CDR3 DNA: TGTGCCAGCAGCCCCCGGGTCATACGGAACACTGAAGCTTTCTTT
CDR3 protein: CASSPRVIRNTEAFF
D gene: NA
V gene: TRBV3-1/TRBV3-2
J gene: TRBJ1-1
clone size: NA

CDR3 DNA: TGTGCCAGCAGTGAAGGACAGGGGGCAACTGGCTACACCTTC
CDR3 protein: CASSEGQGATGYTF
D gene: TRBD1
V gene: TRBV6-1
J gene: TRBJ1-2
clone size: NA

CDR3 DNA: TGCAGTGCAAGACTCTCCGGTGGCTACACCTTC
CDR3 protein: CSARLSGGYTF
D gene: NA
V gene: TRBV20-1
J gene: TRBJ1-2
clone size: NA

CDR3 DNA: TGTGCCAGCAGTTTACAGGGGGCTTCGTGGGAAAAACTGTTTTTT
CDR3 protein: CASSLQGASWEKLFF
D gene: TRBD1
V gene: TRBV28
J gene: TRBJ1-4
clone size: NA

CDR3 DNA: TGTGCCACCAGCAGAGGGCCGGGACAGGGCACGGCCGGGGAGCTGTTTTTT
CDR3 protein: CATSRGPGQGTAGELFF
D gene: TRBD1
V gene: TRBV15
J gene: TRBJ2-2
clone size: NA

CDR3 DNA: TGTGCCAGCAGCGTCGGGACAGGGAGGGCGGCTTTCTTT
CDR3 protein: CASSVGTGRAAFF
D gene: TRBD1
V gene: TRBV9
J gene: TRBJ1-1
clone size: NA